A selection of T cell receptor beta chains follows, all from one sample in a study of blood T cell repertoires in COVID-19. This table comes from immunoSEQ multiplex PCR, and its TCRdb copy is limited to in-frame clones, with some not included. The data contain some 140,000 clones, roughly four fifths of them singletons. Sequenced: PBMCs or T cells enriched from blood (not recorded which). The receptors were sampled from a middle-aged man with acute COVID-19. The conserved cysteine and the conserved F or W are not part of the CDR3 here. Fields, in order: J gene, V gene, CDR3 protein.

>TRBJ2-1|TRBV14
ASSPVSPYNEQF
>TRBJ1-5|TRBV6-5
ASSLRPGEYQPQH
>TRBJ1-1|TRBV2
ASSERPGTYTEAF
>TRBJ1-4|TRBV5-8
ASSLDSPNEKLF
>TRBJ1-3|TRBV30
ACIRDRFTGNTIY
>TRBJ1-2|TRBV3-1/TRBV3-2
ASSLDRVNYGYT
>TRBJ2-3|TRBV5-4
ASSLKTARTDTQY
>TRBJ2-3|TRBV3-1/TRBV3-2
ASSQAPSGGLLSTDTQY
>TRBJ2-7|TRBV6-5
ASSYRGPGGSYEQY
>TRBJ2-5|TRBV5-1
ASSPQETQY
>TRBJ2-5|TRBV6-1
ASSELTSGQETQY
>TRBJ2-3|TRBV9
ASSVATTSGLDTQY
>TRBJ2-1|TRBV7-7
ASSAGTSGSNEQF
>TRBJ2-5|TRBV6-2/TRBV6-3
ASSPSPQETQY
>TRBJ2-1|TRBV2
ASSVQGWYEQF
>TRBJ2-5|TRBV3-1/TRBV3-2
ASSRGLVVGGRETQY
>TRBJ2-1|TRBV15
ATSRERGFLRLAAKDEQF
>TRBJ2-5|TRBV9
ASSVTSGGQETQY
>TRBJ1-6|TRBV6-5
ASTNPDRDSPLH
>TRBJ2-1|TRBV30
AWTLGSEQF
>TRBJ1-5|TRBV14
ASSQGASQPQH
>TRBJ1-2|TRBV12-3/TRBV12-4
ASTVDRQNGYT
>TRBJ2-2|TRBV5-4
ASSFDRRTGELF
>TRBJ1-6|TRBV5-1
ASTMTGSDSPLH
>TRBJ2-3|TRBV29-1
SASPPGGGTDTQY
>TRBJ2-1|TRBV7-9
ASSLETSVDNEQF
>TRBJ1-1|TRBV5-1
ASSWMTGTSDTEAF
>TRBJ1-1|TRBV5-6
ASSGVRTEAF
>TRBJ1-2|TRBV15
ATSRDRGQVAALYGYT
>TRBJ2-5|TRBV5-4
ASSLETLAGVTETQY
>TRBJ1-2|TRBV6-6
ASSPGLGGGYT
>TRBJ1-3|TRBV19
ASSIDPGANTIY
>TRBJ2-7|TRBV4-1
ASSQESRSSYEQY
>TRBJ2-1|TRBV11-3
ASSFEREGAEQF
>TRBJ2-7|TRBV4-1
ASSQDSGTGTYEQY
>TRBJ1-2|TRBV9
ASSVGSAANYGYT
>TRBJ1-2|TRBV2
ASTSRGRGPGYGYT
>TRBJ1-6|TRBV7-2
ASSLAQGGANSPLH
>TRBJ2-5|TRBV3-1/TRBV3-2
ASSQEGRTQY
>TRBJ1-1|TRBV7-9
ASSSLGEDTEAF
>TRBJ1-6|TRBV5-1
ASSPRIGSNSPLH
>TRBJ1-6|TRBV10-3
AIRDTGSPLH
>TRBJ1-2|TRBV25-1
ASSEGGVYGYT
>TRBJ1-1|TRBV7-3
ASSSGQYTEAF
>TRBJ1-4|TRBV6-1
ASSDNGKLF
>TRBJ2-7|TRBV5-1
ARPTSGTRYEQY
>TRBJ1-2|TRBV11-2
ASRTQGENYGYT
>TRBJ1-6|TRBV10-1
ANPRGAPPGSPLH
>TRBJ1-6|TRBV25-1
ASSEFGDRNSPLH
>TRBJ2-1|TRBV19
ASTMGGREYNEQF
>TRBJ2-3|TRBV7-2
ASSLAGGRPDTQY